This TCR beta chain was observed in a study of human T cells and chemical hapten exposure (dated by TCRdb to about 2021). Study-wide context: For sensitization, 2% DPC in acetone was applied to a roughly 2 cm by roughly 2 cm area of upper inner arm skin. Blood was sampled from patients pre-sensitization (week 0) and at 2, 6 and about 24 weeks after DPC sensitization. The study tracked peripheral blood TCR repertoire changes in vivo during primary and secondary sensitization to the hapten diphenylcyclopropenone (DPC) in alopecia patients. Weekly therapeutic DPC doses were additionally applied to the scalp of patients throughout the approximately 25-week study period. For TCR sequencing, blood came from approximately 29 alopecia patients at anywhere from one to four time points (pre-sensitization, 2, 6 and 24 weeks). Libraries were pooled for sequencing, and per-sample TCR yields varied mainly because of small differences in library volumes within the pool. Alopecia areata with under or over 50% scalp involvement, alopecia totalis and alopecia universalis were represented in the patient cohort, which was mostly female. Patch testing on the upper back used Finn chambers containing 0.01% DPC, with scoring done after 6 days according to International Contact Dermatitis Research Group standards. Broad study findings and their caveats: Alopecia, a presumed autoimmune disease, was present in all patients, so the immune response of the patients might differ from that of healthy individuals. DPC sensitization did not change how many TCRs were above 1 in 1000 frequency, and no evidence was found of alterations in global repertoire structure. Repeated subsampling changed both the strength of the expansion versus patch-test correlation and the threshold at which that correlation became significant. Patch test score correlated positively with the number of PT1 expanded TCRs, reaching significance at thresholds 8, 16 and 32 but not at 4. Compared with pre-sensitization or healthy control sets, expanded TCRs formed significantly more large CDR3 similarity clusters, which is consistent with antigen-driven responses.

Sample time point, as interpreted from the label and publication: pre-sensitization, week 0. The treatment or condition label of this sample denotes: therapeutic diphenylcyclopropenone sensitization with weekly scalp DPC. Blood at each patch-test visit was drawn before the patch test was applied. Eligible patients were aged 18 to 70, diagnosed with alopecia, deemed suitable for DPC therapy, and excluded if pregnant. Total RNA was isolated from unfractionated whole blood collected in Tempus Blood RNA tubes. The library was generated by RACE. Instrument used: NextSeq 500. Library preparation attached unique molecular identifiers to individual cDNA molecules for quantitative, reproducible TCR counting. Both TCR alpha and TCR beta chains were sequenced from each blood RNA sample. From the authors' description of their analysis: A median of roughly 100,000 TCRs per sample was observed, with a range of roughly 23,224 to 700,000. The Decombinator software suite was used to annotate V, J and CDR3 in the TCR reads. For PS versus PT1 abundance plots, all samples were subsampled to the same number of TCRs (28,000). Expanded TCRs were defined as absent before sensitization and observed at least eight times at the 2-week time point. TCRdb trimmed public reads at Q25 via fastp, called clones via MiXCR and kept in-frame beta chains. Rows with one shared CDR3 protein collapse into an entry with the most common genes and DNA. These V and J calls are TCRdb output, not the study's own analysis. The sample table holds around 200,000 distinct CDR3 sequences, of which just under 30% were seen once. The top ten clonotypes cover roughly 3% of the sample.

This clonotype showed up just once. Its antigen target is currently unknown. The sample holds no much larger clone one base away, and base qualities are not on file. V and J are trimmed by 6 bases and 3 bases, and the gene matches miss 6 bases of the junction. The CDR3 has 14 amino acids, counting the end cysteine and phenylalanine. Only the CDR3 portion is preserved as DNA: 42 bases, with reading frame beginning at the first base. Per the germline V gene, SNHLY is the CDR1 and FYNNEI is the CDR2. The sequence was collected from a woman between 25 and 40 years old with alopecia areata. Some clones in this sample may be carry-over from other donors' samples. The sequencing used whole blood, collected in connection with sensitization to the hapten diphenylcyclopropenone (DPC). The rearrangement joined TRBV2 to TRBJ1-1, and 8 junction bases match TRBD1. The CDR3 region has the sequence CASRNRGLDTEAFF. The DNA sequence reads TGTGCCAGCAGAAACAGGGGGTTGGACACTGAAGCTTTCTTT.